The 5 T cell receptor beta chains given below trace back to one sample, sequenced in a study of T cell responses to AZD1222 COVID-19 vaccine (dated by TCRdb to the early 2020s). Receptor amplification or capture employed the immunoSEQ multiplex PCR assay. This is the immuneACCESS table as TCRdb keeps it, with only in-frame sequences that have V and J called. A part of the clones is gone; compared with another copy, unresolved V genes explain less than half, and the rest is unexplained. The sample records roughly 140,000 clones, 75% to 90% of which are singletons. Of the sample, 1.5% to 2% falls within the top ten clones. The label giving this sample's time point can be read as: about 28 days (+/-7) after the second vaccine dose. Sequenced here: peripheral blood, sampled 28 days after the second AZD1222 dose. The receptors shown here come from an adult who received the AZD1222 COVID-19 vaccine.

On this clone: Other DNA variants within this sample encode the same CDR3. The rearrangement links TRBV30 to TRBJ1-5; 8 nucleotides match TRBD1. The germline V gene encodes CDR1 GTSNPN and CDR2 SVGIG (reference sequence). V dropped 2 bases and J dropped 5; count of bases not matched to a gene: 2. The CDR3 is 13 amino acids. The DNA of the CDR3 is TGTGCCTGGAGTTCAGGGGGCGATCAGCCCCAGCATTTT. It encodes CAWSSGGDQPQHF.

This clone was seen a handful of times. V gene TRBV11-3 combines with J gene TRBJ1-6; unclear D gene. The CDR3 runs 19 residues. Trimming shortened V by 1 base and J by 0 bases, and 16 bases separated the two germline ends. CDR1 SGHNT and CDR2 YENEEA come from the germline V gene. As DNA, the CDR3 is TGTGCCAGCAGCTTAGGGTTCCCGGAGAGGAGCTCCTATAATTCACCCCTCCACTTT. Amino acid sequence: CASSLGFPERSSYNSPLHF.

The chain recombines TRBV29-1 with TRBJ1-2; D gene ambiguous. CDR3 length: 15 residues. V was shortened by 0 bases and J by 0 bases, with 11 bases between the two germline ends. The germline V gene has CDR1 SQVTM and CDR2 ANQGSEA. In nucleotides, the CDR3 is TGCAGCGTTGAAGAGGGTGGCCAGGCTAACTATGGCTACACCTTC. It translates to CSVEEGGQANYGYTF.

The DNA of the CDR3 is TGTGCCAGCTCACCACTAACCCACTACGAGCAGTACTTC. Translating gives CASSPLTHYEQYF. The chain is built from TRBV18 and TRBJ2-7; no firm D call. The CDR3 spans 13 residues. The germline gives CDR1 KGHSH, CDR2 LQKENI. The V and J ends lost 1 base and 3 bases respectively, with 7 bases between them.

This chain connects TRBV7-9 to TRBJ2-3; D is uncertain. Trimming took 2 bases from V and 0 from J, leaving 15 bases between them. The CDR3 spans 17 residues. Germline lookup yields CDR1 SEHNR and CDR2 FQNEAQ (reference sequence). Written as DNA, the CDR3 is TGTGCCAGCAGCTTAAGGGCGACGGGTACTAGCACAGATACGCAGTATTTT. This encodes CASSLRATGTSTDTQYF.